Shown below are 2 T cell receptor beta chains from a single sample sequenced in a study of cytomegalovirus exposure and HLA in healthy donors. Amplification used 60 Vbeta primers and 13 Jbeta primers. Data came from immunoSEQ multiplex PCR; TCRdb stores just in-frame clones and leaves some out. This table holds about 120,000 clones, about 70% found once. Sample: PBMCs. The receptors here all came from a human donor in good health.

This clone was detected once. J is TRBJ2-1 and V is TRBV2, with 13 nucleotides matching TRBD2. Germline CDR1 reads SNHLY; CDR2 reads FYNNEI. This CDR3 has 15 amino acids. The ends lost 5 bases at V and 9 bases at J; junction bases unmatched: 7. CDR3 bases: TGTGCCAGCAGTAAGGGACTAGCGGGAACCGGTGAGCAGTTCTTC. As protein: CASSKGLAGTGEQFF.

The chain recombines TRBV6-5 with TRBJ2-6; D might be TRBD1 (5 bases). Germline V CDR1 and CDR2: MNHEY, SVGAGI. Trimming cost V 7 bases and J 3 bases, with 13 bases left between them. The CDR3 consists of 15 residues. The CDR3 region is CASKDSSRGANVLTF. The CDR3 region has the DNA TGTGCCAGCAAAGACAGCTCCCGTGGGGCCAACGTCCTGACTTTC.